A single sample gave rise to the 6 T cell receptor beta chains below, sequenced in a study of OX40 agonist ivuxolimab in advanced cancers. Libraries were prepared by immunoSEQ multiplex PCR; TCRdb keeps only in-frame clonotypes and omits some of them. In the table there are about 45,000 clones, approximately 80% of which are singletons. Sequenced material: CD4+ or CD8+ T cells sorted from blood, taken in a trial of the OX40 agonist ivuxolimab. Receptors originate from an adult with an advanced solid tumor such as melanoma, head and neck, liver or kidney cancer.

This clone appeared once. The rearrangement links TRBV28 to TRBJ2-7; 10 nucleotides agree with TRBD1. Trimming took 4 bases from V and 6 from J; bases not matched to a gene: 9. Looked up from germline, CDR1 is MDHEN and CDR2 is SYDVKM. The CDR3 loop spans 15 amino acids. CDR3 protein: CASSSIGQGEREQYF. CDR3 nucleotide sequence: TGTGCCAGCAGTTCGATAGGACAGGGGGAGCGCGAGCAGTACTTC. The variable domain in full, with the rest retrieved from reference TRBV28 and TRBJ2-7, is DVKVTQSSRYLVKRTGEKVFLECVQDMDHENMFWYRQDPGLGLRLIYFSYDVKMKEKGDIPEGYSVSREKKERFSLILESASTNQTSMYLCASSSIGQGEREQYFGPGTRLTVT.

The sample holds one count of this clone. The chain has TRBV29-1 and TRBJ2-7; D ambiguous. CDR1 and CDR2 from the germline V gene are SQVTM and ANQGSEA. V was pared by 7 bases and J by 2 bases, with 9 bases between. CDR3 length equals 11 residues. CDR3 sequence reads: CSAGLTYEQYF. The CDR3 nucleotides are TGCAGCGCTGGGCTAACCTACGAGCAGTACTTC.

CDR3 in amino acids: CASSLRTARSYNEQFF. CDR3 in DNA: TGTGCCAGCAGCCTAAGGACAGCACGCTCCTACAATGAGCAGTTCTTC. The V gene is TRBV7-3, the J gene TRBJ2-1, with D perhaps matching TRBD1 (6 bases). CDR3 length equals 16 residues. With 5 bases removed from V and 0 bases from J, the gap between germline ends came to 14 bases. Germline CDR1 is SGHTA and CDR2 is FQGTGA.

V usage is TRBV27 and J usage is TRBJ2-7; D may be TRBD2 (6 bases). Germline V CDR1 and CDR2: MNHEY, SMNVEV (reference sequence). Trimming pared 5 bases from V and 10 bases from J, leaving 18 bases between. The CDR3 has 13 amino acids. This CDR3 is CASSPWDSSDQYF. Written as DNA, the CDR3 is TGTGCCAGCAGTCCATGGGACTCCTCGGACCAGTACTTC.

The chain recombines TRBV19 with TRBJ2-3, with D possibly TRBD1 on 5 matching bases. Trimming removed 6 bases from V and 5 bases from J, with 12 bases in between. Germline V gives CDR1 LNHDA, CDR2 SQIVND (reference sequence). This CDR3 is built from 13 residues. The CDR3 protein is CASRPGRGDTQYF. The CDR3 nucleotides are TGTGCCAGTAGACCGGGTAGGGGAGATACGCAGTATTTT. The full variable domain, with the rest looked up from reference TRBV19 and TRBJ2-3, is DGGITQSPKYLFRKEGQNVTLSCEQNLNHDAMYWYRQDPGQGLRLIYYSQIVNDFQKGDIAEGYSVSREKKESFPLTVTSAQKNPTAFYLCASRPGRGDTQYFGPGTRLTVL.

This chain links TRBV5-8 with TRBJ2-2, with D possibly being TRBD1 (6 bases). Looked up from germline, CDR1 is SGHTS and CDR2 is YDEGEE. CDR3 size: 15 residues. Trimming removed 4 bases at V and 1 base at J, with 11 bases between. CDR3 in DNA: TGTGCCAGCAGCCGCTACAGGGAGAACACCGGGGAGCTGTTTTTT. Its protein is CASSRYRENTGELFF.